Listed below are T cell receptor beta chains from one sample, sequenced in a study of T cell responses to AZD1222 COVID-19 vaccine. The assay was immunoSEQ multiplex PCR, and TCRdb's table has in-frame clones only and misses some. Of some 180,000 clones detected, about nine tenths appear once; the ten largest clones hold over 1.5%. The source was peripheral blood, collected 28 days after the second AZD1222 dose. The receptors were sampled from an adult who received the AZD1222 COVID-19 vaccine. CDR3s leave out the opening cysteine and the closing phenylalanine or tryptophan.

V gene | CDR3 protein
TRBV19 | ASTAQGGRANEKLF
TRBV6-5 | ASSRVRATYNEQF
TRBV6-5 | ASRDRLGEKLF
TRBV9 | ASSVGGGAGANVLT
TRBV5-6 | ASSLAGLGGQGPNTQY
TRBV4-2 | ASSQDNQGARGNTIY
TRBV24-1 | ATSVGAGDIIDEQF
TRBV5-1 | ASGDRGRGDTQY
TRBV3-1/TRBV3-2 | ASSQDGGGYT
TRBV2 | ASRGTSGGGGAQY
TRBV3-1/TRBV3-2 | ASSQQGIHAIYGYT
TRBV6-5 | ASLSVLGSPLH
TRBV4-2 | ASSREIGTATEAF
TRBV21-1 | ASRKSLQNGY
TRBV5-6 | ASSLEEGGEQY
TRBV29-1 | SVPSGVVYNEQF
TRBV2 | ASKSQQGNQPQH
TRBV9 | ASSLRTETYEQY
TRBV19 | ASRFIHRGRVSTEAF
TRBV20-1 | SASRGGGGGYNEQF
TRBV18 | ASSPEAGGLDTQY
TRBV12-3/TRBV12-4 | ASSARGFYGYT
TRBV2 | ASRTAYEQY
TRBV15 | ATSRETAGTGVYGYT
TRBV18 | ASSPGQAGYTGELF
TRBV18 | ASSKSSYNEQF
TRBV6-5 | ASSRRGLGGELF
TRBV7-2 | ASSPSQTQY
TRBV18 | ASSPWSISEWWYEQY
TRBV4-2 | ASSQASRAYEQY
TRBV7-3 | ASSPGPGNTIY
TRBV6-5 | ASREGMYQETQY
TRBV4-2 | ASSQDRVQWGGYT
TRBV21-1 | ASPPGQMNTEAF
TRBV4-1 | ASSQGVGSYNEQF
TRBV6-1 | ASSESGDRYNGYT
TRBV4-2 | ASSQGSGDRVGYT